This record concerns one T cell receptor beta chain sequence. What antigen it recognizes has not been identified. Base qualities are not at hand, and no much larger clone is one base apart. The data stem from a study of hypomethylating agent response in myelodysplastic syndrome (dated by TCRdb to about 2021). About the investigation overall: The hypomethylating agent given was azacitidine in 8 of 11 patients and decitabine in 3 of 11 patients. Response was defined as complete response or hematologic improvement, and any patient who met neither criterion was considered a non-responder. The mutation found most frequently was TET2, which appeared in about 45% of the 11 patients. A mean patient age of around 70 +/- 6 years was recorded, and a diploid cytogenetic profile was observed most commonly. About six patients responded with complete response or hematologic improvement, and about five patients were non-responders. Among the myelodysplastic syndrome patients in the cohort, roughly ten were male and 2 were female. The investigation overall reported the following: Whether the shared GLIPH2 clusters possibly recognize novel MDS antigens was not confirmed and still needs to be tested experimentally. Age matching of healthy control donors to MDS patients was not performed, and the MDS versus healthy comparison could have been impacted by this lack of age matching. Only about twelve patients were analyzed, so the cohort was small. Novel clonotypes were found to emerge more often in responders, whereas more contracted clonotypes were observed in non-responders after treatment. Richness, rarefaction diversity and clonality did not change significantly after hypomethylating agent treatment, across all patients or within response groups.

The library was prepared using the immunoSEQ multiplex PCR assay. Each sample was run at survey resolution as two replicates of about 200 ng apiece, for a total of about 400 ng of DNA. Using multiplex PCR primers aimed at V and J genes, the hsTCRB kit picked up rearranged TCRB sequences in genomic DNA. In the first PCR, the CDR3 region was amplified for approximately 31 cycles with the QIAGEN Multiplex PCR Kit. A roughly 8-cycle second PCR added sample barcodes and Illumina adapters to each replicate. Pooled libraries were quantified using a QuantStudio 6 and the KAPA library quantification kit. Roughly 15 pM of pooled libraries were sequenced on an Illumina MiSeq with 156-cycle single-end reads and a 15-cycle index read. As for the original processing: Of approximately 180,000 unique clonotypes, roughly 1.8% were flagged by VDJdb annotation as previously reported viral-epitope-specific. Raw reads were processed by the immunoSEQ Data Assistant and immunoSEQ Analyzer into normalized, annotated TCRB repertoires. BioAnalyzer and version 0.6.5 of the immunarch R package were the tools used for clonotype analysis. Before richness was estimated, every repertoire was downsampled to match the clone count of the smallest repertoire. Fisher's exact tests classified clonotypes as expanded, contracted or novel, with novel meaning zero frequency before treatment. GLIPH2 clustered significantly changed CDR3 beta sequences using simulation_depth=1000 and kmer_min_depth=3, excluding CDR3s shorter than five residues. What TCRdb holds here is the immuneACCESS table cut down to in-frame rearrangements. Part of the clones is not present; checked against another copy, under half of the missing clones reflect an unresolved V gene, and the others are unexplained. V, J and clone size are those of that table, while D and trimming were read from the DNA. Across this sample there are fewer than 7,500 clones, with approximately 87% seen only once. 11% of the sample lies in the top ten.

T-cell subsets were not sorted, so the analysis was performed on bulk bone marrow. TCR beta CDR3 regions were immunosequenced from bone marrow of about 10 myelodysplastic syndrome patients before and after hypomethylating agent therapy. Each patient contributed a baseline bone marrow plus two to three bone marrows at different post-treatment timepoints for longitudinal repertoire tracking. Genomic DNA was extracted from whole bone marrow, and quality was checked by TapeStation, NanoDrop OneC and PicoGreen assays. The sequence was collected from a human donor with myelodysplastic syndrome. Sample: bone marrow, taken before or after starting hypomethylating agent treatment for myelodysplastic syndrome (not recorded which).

The CDR3 region has the sequence CASSGQTMNTEAFF. In nucleotides, the sequence is TGTGCCAGTTCGGGACAGACCATGAACACTGAAGCTTTCTTT. The rearrangement combines TRBV6-1 with TRBJ1-1; TRBD1 lines up with 7 middle nucleotides. V lost 9 bases and J lost 0 bases, and the count of bases not matched to a germline gene is 7. CDR1 and CDR2, per the germline V gene, are MNHNS and SASEGT. Inclusive of the bounding cysteine and phenylalanine, the CDR3 is 14 residues long. CDR3 DNA is the only sequence kept; it has 42 bases, read in frame from the first base.